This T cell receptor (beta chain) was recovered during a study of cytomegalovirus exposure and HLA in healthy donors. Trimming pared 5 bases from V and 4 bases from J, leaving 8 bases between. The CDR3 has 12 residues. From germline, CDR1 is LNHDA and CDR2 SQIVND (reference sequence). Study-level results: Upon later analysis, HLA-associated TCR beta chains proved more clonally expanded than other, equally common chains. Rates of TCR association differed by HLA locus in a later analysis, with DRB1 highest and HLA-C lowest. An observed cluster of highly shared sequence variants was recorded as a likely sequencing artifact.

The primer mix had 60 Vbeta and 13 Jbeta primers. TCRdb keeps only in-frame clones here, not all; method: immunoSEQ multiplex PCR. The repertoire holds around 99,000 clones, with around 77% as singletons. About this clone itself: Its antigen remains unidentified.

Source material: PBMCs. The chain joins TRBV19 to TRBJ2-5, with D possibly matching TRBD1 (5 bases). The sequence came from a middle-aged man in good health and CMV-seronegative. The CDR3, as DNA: TGTGCCAGTAGTTCAGGGTTAGAGACCCAGTACTTC. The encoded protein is CASSSGLETQYF. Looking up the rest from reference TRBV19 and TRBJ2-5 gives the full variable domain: DGGITQSPKYLFRKEGQNVTLSCEQNLNHDAMYWYRQDPGQGLRLIYYSQIVNDFQKGDIAEGYSVSREKKESFPLTVTSAQKNPTAFYLCASSSGLETQYFGPGTRLLVL.